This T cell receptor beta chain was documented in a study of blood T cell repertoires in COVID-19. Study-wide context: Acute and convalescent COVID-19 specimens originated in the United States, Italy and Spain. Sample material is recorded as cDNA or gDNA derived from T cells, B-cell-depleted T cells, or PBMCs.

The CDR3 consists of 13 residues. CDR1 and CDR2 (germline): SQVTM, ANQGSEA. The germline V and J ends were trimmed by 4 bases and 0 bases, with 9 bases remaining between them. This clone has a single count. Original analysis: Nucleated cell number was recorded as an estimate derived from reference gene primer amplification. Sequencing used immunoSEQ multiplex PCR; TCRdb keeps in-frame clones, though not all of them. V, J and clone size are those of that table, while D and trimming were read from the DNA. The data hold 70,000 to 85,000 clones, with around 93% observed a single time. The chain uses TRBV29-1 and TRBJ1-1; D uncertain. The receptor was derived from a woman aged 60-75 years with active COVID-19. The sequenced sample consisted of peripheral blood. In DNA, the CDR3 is TGCAGCGTTGCGAGGGATCTGAACACTGAAGCTTTCTTT. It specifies CSVARDLNTEAFF.